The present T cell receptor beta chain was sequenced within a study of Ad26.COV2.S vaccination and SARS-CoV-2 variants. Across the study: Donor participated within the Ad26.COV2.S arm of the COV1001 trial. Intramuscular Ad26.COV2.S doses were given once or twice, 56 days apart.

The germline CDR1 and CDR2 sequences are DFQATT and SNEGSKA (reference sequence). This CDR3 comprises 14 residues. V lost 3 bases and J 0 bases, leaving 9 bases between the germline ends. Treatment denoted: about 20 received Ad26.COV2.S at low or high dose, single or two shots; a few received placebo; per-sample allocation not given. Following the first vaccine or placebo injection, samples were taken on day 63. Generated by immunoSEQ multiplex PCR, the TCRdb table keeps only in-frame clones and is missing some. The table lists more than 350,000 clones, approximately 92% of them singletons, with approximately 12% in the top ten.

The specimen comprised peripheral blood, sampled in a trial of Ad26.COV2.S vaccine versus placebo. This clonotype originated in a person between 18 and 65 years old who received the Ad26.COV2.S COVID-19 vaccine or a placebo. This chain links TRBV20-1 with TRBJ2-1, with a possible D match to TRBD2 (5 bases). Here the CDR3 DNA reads TGCAGTGCTAGTGCGGGTAGCTCCTACAATGAGCAGTTCTTC. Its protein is CSASAGSSYNEQFF.